The clone carrying this T cell receptor (beta chain) was found many times. This entry comes from a study of T cells in Graves' hyperthyroidism and ophthalmopathy. V gave up 1 base and J gave up 10 bases, with 8 bases separating them. The V gene's germline CDR1 is MDHEN and CDR2 SYDVKM. This CDR3 is 12 amino acids long. Amplification of TCR beta CDR3 regions used RNA as the template. The study used the HTBI primer set for a first-round RT-PCR of the TCR CDR3. From the multiplex PCR reads, TCRdb called clonotypes with MiXCR, one entry per CDR3 protein. Of almost 250,000 distinct CDR3 sequences listed, approximately 23% were seen once; the top ten hold about a third.

This chain joins TRBV28 and TRBJ1-5; D gene unclear. This TCR derives from a woman aged 35 to 49 with Graves' ophthalmopathy. The specimen sequenced was blood. CDR3 amino acids: CASSLSPNPQHF. CDR3 DNA: TGTGCCAGCAGTTTATCACCCAATCCCCAGCATTTT. The full variable domain, in which reference TRBV28 and TRBJ1-5 provide the parts outside the CDR3, is DVKVTQSSRYLVKRTGEKVFLECVQDMDHENMFWYRQDPGLGLRLIYFSYDVKMKEKGDIPEGYSVSREKKERFSLILESASTNQTSMYLCASSLSPNPQHFGDGTRLSIL.